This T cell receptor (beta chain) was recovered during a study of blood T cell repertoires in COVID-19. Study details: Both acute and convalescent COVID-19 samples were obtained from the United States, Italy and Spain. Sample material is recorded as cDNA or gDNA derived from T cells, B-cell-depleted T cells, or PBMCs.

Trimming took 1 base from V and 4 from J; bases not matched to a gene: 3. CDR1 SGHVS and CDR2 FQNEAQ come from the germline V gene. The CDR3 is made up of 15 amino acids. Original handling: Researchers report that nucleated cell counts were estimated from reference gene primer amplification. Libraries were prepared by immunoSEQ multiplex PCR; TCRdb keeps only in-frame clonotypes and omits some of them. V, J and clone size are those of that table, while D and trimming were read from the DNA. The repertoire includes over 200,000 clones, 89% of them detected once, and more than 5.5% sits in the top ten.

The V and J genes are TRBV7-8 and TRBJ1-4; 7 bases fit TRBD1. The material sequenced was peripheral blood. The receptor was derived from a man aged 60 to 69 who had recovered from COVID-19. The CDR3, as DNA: TGTGCCAGCAGCTTAGTTGGACAGGTTAATGAAAAACTGTTTTTT. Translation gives CASSLVGQVNEKLFF. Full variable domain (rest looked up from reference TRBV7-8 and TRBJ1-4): GAGVSQSPRYKVAKRGQDVALRCDPISGHVSLFWYQQALGQGPEFLTYFQNEAQLDKSGLPSDRFFAERPEGSVSTLKIQRTQQEDSAVYLCASSLVGQVNEKLFFGSGTQLSVL.